The 16 T cell receptor beta chains given below trace back to one sample, sequenced in a study of cytomegalovirus exposure and HLA in healthy donors. The PCR ran on 60 Vbeta and 13 Jbeta primers. Generated by immunoSEQ multiplex PCR, the TCRdb table keeps only in-frame clones and is missing some. The sample holds 100,000 to 150,000 clones; about four fifths are singletons and the top ten take 5% to 6%. Material for sequencing was PBMCs. The source is a man aged 25 to 40 in good health and CMV-seronegative.

This rearrangement joins TRBV4-1 to TRBJ1-1, with 7 bases lining up with TRBD1. Germline trimming cut 4 bases from V and 1 base from J; bases unmatched to any gene: 9. This CDR3 contains 16 residues. Germline CDR1 reads MGHRA; CDR2 reads YSYEKL. The CDR3, as DNA: TGCGCCAGCAGCCCAGGGACAGCAGACGAGAACACTGAAGCTTTCTTT. This encodes CASSPGTADENTEAFF.

The genes are TRBV2 and TRBJ2-3, with D possibly TRBD2 on 6 matching bases. The CDR3 totals 14 residues. Per germline, CDR1 SNHLY and CDR2 FYNNEI. V was cut by 4 bases and J by 1 base, with 9 bases left in between. This CDR3 reads CASSGTTGTDTQYF. The CDR3 DNA sequence: TGTGCCAGCAGTGGGACTACCGGCACAGATACGCAGTATTTT.

The CDR3, as DNA: TGTGCCACCAGCAGAGATTGGGCAAGCTCCTACGAGCAGTACTTC. This sequence encodes CATSRDWASSYEQYF. The chain uses TRBV15 and TRBJ2-5; unclear D gene. The closer fit of TRBJ2-7 to the DNA end suggests the J call may be wrong. CDR1 and CDR2 (germline): LNHNV, YYDKDF (reference sequence). This CDR3 is 15 amino acids long.

V usage is TRBV5-5 and J usage is TRBJ2-1; no clear D. Trimming stripped 2 bases from V and 8 bases from J, with 23 bases between. The CDR3 runs to 17 residues. Looked up from germline, CDR1 is SGHKS and CDR2 is YYEKEE (reference sequence). CDR3 region: CASSLFKLLSNTYEQFF. CDR3 DNA: TGTGCCAGCAGCTTATTTAAGTTACTTTCCAATACCTATGAGCAGTTCTTC.

V gene TRBV7-9 combines with J gene TRBJ1-4; 8 bases agree with TRBD1. The V gene's germline CDR1 is SEHNR and CDR2 FQNEAQ (reference sequence). V shed 3 bases and J 3 bases; nucleotides not matched to a gene: 3. The CDR3 totals 15 residues. CDR3 in amino acids: CASSLDRVSNEKLFF. CDR3 DNA sequence: TGTGCCAGCAGCTTGGACAGGGTGTCTAATGAAAAACTGTTTTTT.

The rearrangement joins TRBV27 to TRBJ1-5, with a weak D call TRBD1 (5 bases). CDR3 size: 14 residues. V dropped 8 bases and J dropped 1 base, with 12 bases sitting between them. CDR1 is MNHEY and CDR2 is SMNVEV in the germline V gene (reference sequence). The CDR3 region has the DNA TGTGCCAGCGGGGGGGGGAACAGCAATCAGCCCCAGCATTTT. Its translation is CASGGGNSNQPQHF.

This clone showed up just once. The V gene is TRBV9, the J gene TRBJ2-3; D is perhaps TRBD2 (5 bases). The ends were cut back, 0 bases at V and 0 bases at J, with 11 bases in the middle. The CDR3 loop spans 16 amino acids. CDR1 and CDR2 (germline): SGDLS, YYNGEE. Here the CDR3 reads CASSVGLGGSTDTQYF. CDR3 coding DNA: TGTGCCAGCAGCGTAGGATTAGGCGGGAGCACAGATACGCAGTATTTT. Based on the CDR3 plus reference TRBV9 and TRBJ2-3, the full variable domain is DSGVTQTPKHLITATGQRVTLRCSPRSGDLSVYWYQQSLDQGLQFLIQYYNGEERAKGNILERFSAQQFPDLHSELNLSSLELGDSALYFCASSVGLGGSTDTQYFGPGTRLTVL.

This clone was seen a few times. The V gene is TRBV2, the J gene TRBJ1-4; 11 positions match TRBD1. The CDR3 is made up of 15 amino acids. In germline, CDR1 is SNHLY, CDR2 FYNNEI. Trimming at V came to 0 bases and at J to 7 bases, leaving 1 base not matched to a gene. CDR3 sequence reads: CASSEAGTGGEKLFF. The CDR3 DNA sequence: TGTGCCAGCAGTGAAGCCGGGACAGGGGGTGAAAAACTGTTTTTT.

The V call is TRBV16, the J call TRBJ1-1; TRBD1 might be the D (5 bases). Between the trimmed V and J ends, which lost 4 bases and 3 bases, there was a span of 15 bases. This CDR3 is built from 15 residues. Germline loops: CDR1 KGHSY, CDR2 FQNENV. The CDR3 region is CASSPRPGRDTEAFF. The CDR3 DNA reads TGTGCCAGCAGCCCTAGGCCAGGGAGGGACACTGAAGCTTTCTTT.

The chain is built from TRBV27 and TRBJ1-1; the D gene is possibly TRBD1 (5 bases). Germline-derived CDR1 and CDR2 are MNHEY and SMNVEV (reference sequence). The germline V and J ends were trimmed by 5 bases and 1 base, with 11 bases remaining between them. The CDR3 has 14 residues. CDR3 coding DNA: TGTGCCAGCAGTATGGGACTGAAGAACACTGAAGCTTTCTTT. Translated, it gives CASSMGLKNTEAFF.

The genes are TRBV5-1 and TRBJ2-3, with 7 bases that match TRBD2. Germline V lookup: CDR1 SGHRS, CDR2 YFSETQ. J was trimmed by 5 bases and V by 4 bases; bases with no gene match: 7. CDR3 length: 14 residues. The CDR3 nucleotides read TGCGCCAGCAGCCCCGGGGTAGCGGGAGATACGCAGTATTTT. Amino acids: CASSPGVAGDTQYF. Looking up the rest from reference TRBV5-1 and TRBJ2-3 gives the full variable domain: KAGVTQTPRYLIKTRGQQVTLSCSPISGHRSVSWYQQTPGQGLQFLFEYFSETQRNKGNFPGRFSGRQFSNSRSEMNVSTLELGDSALYLCASSPGVAGDTQYFGPGTRLTVL.

This chain's CDR3 is CSANLRGGETQYF. In DNA, the CDR3 is TGCAGCGCGAACCTCCGGGGGGGGGAGACCCAGTACTTC. The gene calls are TRBV29-1 and TRBJ2-5, with 8 bases fitting TRBD2. V shed 7 bases, J shed 5 bases, and the junction held 9 bases outside the gene matches. This CDR3 region has 13 residues. Germline V gene lookup returns CDR1 SQVTM and CDR2 ANQGSEA.

The chain has TRBV30 and TRBJ2-1; tentatively, D is TRBD2 (5 bases). This CDR3 spans 15 amino acids. Germline CDR1 is GTSNPN and CDR2 is SVGIG (reference sequence). V shed 1 base and J shed 2 bases, with 12 bases lying between them. The CDR3, as DNA: TGTGCCTGGAGTGACGGGATACCGACCTACAATGAGCAGTTCTTC. It is translated as CAWSDGIPTYNEQFF.

The chain combines TRBV5-4 with TRBJ2-1; D is perhaps TRBD1 (7 bases). The CDR3 covers 16 residues. V lost 2 bases to trimming and J lost 8 bases, with 20 bases between them. Germline CDR1 reads SGHNT; CDR2 reads YYREEE (reference sequence). The CDR3 DNA sequence: TGTGCCAGCAGCTTCTGGGGGGTGACAGGGTGGGATGAGCAGTTCTTC. It yields the protein CASSFWGVTGWDEQFF.

The V and J genes are TRBV4-2 and TRBJ1-5, with 8 bases fitting TRBD1. Trimming took 1 base from V and 5 from J; bases not matched to a gene: 4. Germline loops: CDR1 LGHNA, CDR2 YNFKEQ. The length of the CDR3 is 15 residues. For the CDR3, the DNA is TGTGCCAGCAGCCAAGCCTACAGGGGGGATCAGCCCCAGCATTTT. Protein product: CASSQAYRGDQPQHF.

This clone showed up just once. This chain joins TRBV28 and TRBJ1-2; 10 bases are shared with TRBD1. With 2 bases clipped from V and 5 bases from J, the junction kept 14 bases outside the gene matches. Germline-derived CDR1 and CDR2 are MDHEN and SYDVKM. The CDR3 is 18 residues long. This CDR3 is CASSLLRDRGSTLYGYTF. DNA for the CDR3: TGTGCCAGCAGTTTACTACGGGACAGGGGATCTACTCTTTATGGCTACACCTTC.